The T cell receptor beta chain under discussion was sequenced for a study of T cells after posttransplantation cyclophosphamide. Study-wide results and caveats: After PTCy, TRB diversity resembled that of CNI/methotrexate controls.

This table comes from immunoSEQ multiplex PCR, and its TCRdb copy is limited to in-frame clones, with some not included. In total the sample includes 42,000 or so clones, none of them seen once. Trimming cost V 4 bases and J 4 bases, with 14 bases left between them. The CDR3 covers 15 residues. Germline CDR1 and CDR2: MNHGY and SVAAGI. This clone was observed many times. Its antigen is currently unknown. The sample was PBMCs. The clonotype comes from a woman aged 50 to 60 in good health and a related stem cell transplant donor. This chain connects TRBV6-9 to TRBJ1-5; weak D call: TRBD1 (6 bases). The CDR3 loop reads CASSSQQGINQPQHF. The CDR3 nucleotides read TGTGCCAGCAGTTCCCAACAGGGAATAAATCAGCCCCAGCATTTT.